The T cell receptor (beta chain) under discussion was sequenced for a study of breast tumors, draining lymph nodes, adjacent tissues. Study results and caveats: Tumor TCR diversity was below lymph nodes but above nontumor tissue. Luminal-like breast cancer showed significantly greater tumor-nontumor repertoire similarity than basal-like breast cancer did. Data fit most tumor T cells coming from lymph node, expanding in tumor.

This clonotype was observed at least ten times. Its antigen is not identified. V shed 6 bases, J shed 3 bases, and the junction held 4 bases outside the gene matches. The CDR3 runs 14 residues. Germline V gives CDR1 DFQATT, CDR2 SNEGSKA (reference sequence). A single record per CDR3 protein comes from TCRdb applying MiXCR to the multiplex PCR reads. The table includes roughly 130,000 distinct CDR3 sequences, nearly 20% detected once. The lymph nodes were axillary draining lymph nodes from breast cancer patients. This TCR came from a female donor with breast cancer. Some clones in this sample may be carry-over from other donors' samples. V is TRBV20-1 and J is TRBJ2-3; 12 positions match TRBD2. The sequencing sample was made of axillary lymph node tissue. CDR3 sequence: CSAVTSGRTDTQYF. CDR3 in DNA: TGCAGTGCAGTGACTAGCGGGAGAACAGATACGCAGTATTTT.